The present TCR beta chain was sequenced within a study of T cell changes during pregnancy in multiple sclerosis. The CDR3 contains 18 residues. The V segment lost 4 bases and the J segment 3 bases; nucleotides outside the gene matches: 14. CDR1 LGHNA and CDR2 YNFKEQ come from the germline V gene. Repertoires were generated with immunoSEQ multiplex PCR, while TCRdb's copy carries only in-frame clones and drops some. The table lists tens of thousands of clones, around 94% of them singletons. The source is a female donor with multiple sclerosis, enrolled in a pregnancy study. The specimen was peripheral blood, collected in the third trimester of pregnancy. This chain uses TRBV4-2 with TRBJ2-3; TRBD2 agrees at 9 bases. The CDR3 region is CASSPLGVAGVGTDTQYF. CDR3 in DNA: TGTGCCAGCAGCCCCCTGGGGGTAGCGGGAGTAGGGACAGATACGCAGTATTTT.